This entry is about one TCR beta chain. The target antigen is unknown. This sample is part of a study of blood T cell dynamics during melanoma immunotherapy. The method was immunoSEQ multiplex PCR; TCRdb's version includes in-frame clones alone and lacks a portion of them. Here the sample spans 14,000 to 15,000 clones, 87% being singletons. The CDR3 totals 14 residues. CDR1 SQVTM and CDR2 ANQGSEA come from the germline V gene. Trimming at V came to 7 bases and at J to 2 bases, leaving 8 bases not matched to a gene. Time point defined: week 3, after first cycle of checkpoint inhibitor. Samples come from before therapy and from week 3 after the first blockade cycle. No patient had earlier systemic cancer treatment, concurrent immunosuppressants, or another active cancer. The study, taken as a whole, reports: Clones driving repertoire changes may be melanoma-specific or general immune activation.

The sequencing here drew on blood, taken from a patient treated with checkpoint blockade. The chain has TRBV29-1 and TRBJ2-1; 7 positions agree with TRBD2. This TCR was sampled from a human donor with melanoma. CDR3 region: CSALASGTYNEQFF. The CDR3 region has the DNA TGCAGCGCCCTAGCTAGCGGCACCTACAATGAGCAGTTCTTC.